This is a list of T cell receptor beta chains from one sample in a study of cytomegalovirus exposure and HLA in healthy donors. The method was immunoSEQ multiplex PCR; TCRdb's version includes in-frame clones alone and lacks a portion of them. The sample has some 99,000 clones; approximately 77% are singletons. Sequenced sample: PBMCs. The receptors shown here come from a female donor in good health and CMV-seronegative. Each CDR3 is given with its conserved first and last residue. Each record gives: J gene, clone size, D gene, V gene, CDR3 protein, CDR3 DNA. The D gene is left open where the match is weak. Size is stated for part of the rows, as once, few or many counts, or as a class when the clone is expanded.

>TRBJ2-1|.|.|TRBV6-1
CASSEGQGHRSREQFF
TGTGCCAGCAGTGAAGGGCAGGGCCACCGGAGTAGAGAGCAGTTCTTC
>TRBJ2-1|.|TRBD1|TRBV7-7
CAVGGLSYNEQFF
TGTGCCGTAGGGGGCCTCTCCTACAATGAGCAGTTCTTC
>TRBJ1-2|.|.|TRBV7-2
CASSFAADNYGYTF
TGTGCCAGCAGCTTCGCGGCGGATAACTATGGCTACACCTTC
>TRBJ2-3|.|TRBD2|TRBV7-3
CASSLGGRSTDTQYF
TGTGCCAGCAGCTTAGGCGGGAGAAGCACAGATACGCAGTATTTT
>TRBJ2-3|.|.|TRBV27
CASSLSIQGRRGSGTDTQYF
TGTGCCAGCAGTTTATCCATCCAGGGCAGGAGGGGCTCCGGCACAGATACGCAGTATTTT
>TRBJ1-4|.|TRBD1|TRBV4-3
CASSETGVTNEKLFF
TGCGCCAGCAGCGAGACAGGGGTAACTAATGAAAAACTGTTTTTT
>TRBJ2-5|.|TRBD1|TRBV19
CANGTVQETQYF
TGTGCCAACGGGACAGTCCAAGAGACTCAGTACTTC
>TRBJ2-3|.|TRBD2|TRBV10-1
CASSALLAGVTDTQYF
TGCGCCAGCAGTGCACTACTAGCGGGAGTGACAGATACGCAGTATTTT
>TRBJ2-7|.|.|TRBV6-6
CASSGQWVDEQYF
TGTGCCAGCAGTGGACAGTGGGTGGACGAGCAGTACTTC
>TRBJ2-1|.|.|TRBV11-2
CASTGDSEQFF
TGTGCCAGCACCGGGGACTCTGAGCAGTTCTTC
>TRBJ2-4|once|TRBD1|TRBV7-2
CASSPQGAIAKNIQYF
TGTGCCAGCAGCCCACAGGGGGCAATAGCCAAAAACATTCAGTACTTC
>TRBJ2-7|.|TRBD1|TRBV4-1
CASSQVGQGLGYEQYF
TGCGCCAGCAGCCAAGTGGGACAGGGGCTTGGCTACGAGCAGTACTTC
>TRBJ2-7|.|TRBD2|TRBV2
CASSEEGGSSYEQYF
TGTGCCAGCAGTGAAGAGGGCGGGAGCTCCTACGAGCAGTACTTC
>TRBJ2-3|.|TRBD1|TRBV6-4
CASSLTGGGTDTQYF
TGTGCCAGCAGTTTGACAGGGGGAGGCACAGATACGCAGTATTTT
>TRBJ2-1|.|.|TRBV7-3
CASSSQRTVGSEQFF
TGTGCCAGCAGCTCCCAAAGGACAGTGGGAAGTGAGCAGTTCTTC
>TRBJ1-2|.|.|TRBV14
CASSGGRKLLTNYGYTF
TGTGCCAGCAGCGGCGGGAGGAAACTTCTCACTAACTATGGCTACACCTTC
>TRBJ2-7|.|.|TRBV7-6
CASSLGRSYEQYF
TGTGCCAGCAGCCTGGGGCGATCCTACGAGCAGTACTTC
>TRBJ1-1|once|.|TRBV28
CASSLNGGWGTEAFF
TGTGCCAGCAGTTTAAATGGGGGCTGGGGCACTGAAGCTTTCTTT
>TRBJ1-2|.|.|TRBV6-1
CASSDPPDSYTF
TGTGCCAGCAGTGATCCGCCAGACAGCTACACCTTC
>TRBJ2-1|once|TRBD2|TRBV18
CASSSGSGFNEQFF
TGTGCCAGCTCTAGCGGGAGCGGTTTTAATGAGCAGTTCTTC
>TRBJ1-6|.|.|TRBV19
CASSSSGDPFNSPLHF
TGTGCCAGTAGTTCCTCGGGGGACCCCTTTAATTCACCCCTCCACTTT
>TRBJ1-1|.|TRBD1|TRBV6-1
CASSDPSGRGSYTEAFF
TGTGCCAGCAGTGACCCCTCGGGCAGGGGGTCGTACACTGAAGCTTTCTTT
>TRBJ2-7|few|.|TRBV28
CASSSPNDRTSSYEQYF
TGTGCCAGCAGTTCCCCTAATGACAGGACCTCCTCCTACGAGCAGTACTTC
>TRBJ1-2|.|.|TRBV7-9
CASSLALTEYYGYTF
TGTGCCAGCAGCTTAGCTTTGACTGAATACTATGGCTACACCTTC
>TRBJ2-7|.|.|TRBV19
CASSSTGAQGSYEQYF
TGTGCCAGTAGTTCAACCGGGGCACAGGGATCCTACGAGCAGTACTTC
>TRBJ2-7|.|TRBD1|TRBV5-4
CASSSRQGEGYEQYF
TGTGCCAGCAGCTCGCGACAGGGAGAGGGCTACGAGCAGTACTTC
>TRBJ2-3|.|.|TRBV9
CASSVQVSTDTQYF
TGTGCCAGCAGCGTACAGGTTAGCACAGATACGCAGTATTTT
>TRBJ1-4|.|.|TRBV6-1
CASSESGSNEKLFF
TGTGCCAGCAGTGAATCAGGCTCTAATGAAAAACTGTTTTTT
>TRBJ1-1|.|.|TRBV27
CASRFGAEAFF
TGTGCCAGCCGATTCGGGGCTGAAGCTTTCTTT
>TRBJ1-1|.|.|TRBV7-9
CASSSNPGANTEAFF
TGTGCCAGCAGCTCCAATCCAGGGGCGAACACTGAAGCTTTCTTT
>TRBJ2-1|.|TRBD2|TRBV10-3
CACSTSGTNEQFF
TGTGCCTGCTCGACTAGCGGGACTAATGAGCAGTTCTTC
>TRBJ2-7|.|TRBD1|TRBV18
CASSPPGQGAYEQYF
TGTGCCAGCTCACCACCGGGACAGGGAGCCTACGAGCAGTACTTC
>TRBJ2-4|.|.|TRBV19
CASSIEVYWNIQYF
TGTGCCAGTAGTATAGAGGTCTATTGGAACATTCAGTACTTC
>TRBJ1-2|.|TRBD1|TRBV18
CASSPTGTGDSYTF
TGTGCCAGCTCACCTACCGGGACAGGGGACAGCTACACCTTC
>TRBJ2-3|.|.|TRBV6-1
CASSERVGASNADTQYF
TGTGCCAGCAGTGAAAGAGTGGGCGCATCGAACGCGGATACGCAGTATTTT
>TRBJ2-7|.|.|TRBV19
CASSMGGAVEQYF
TGTGCCAGTAGTATGGGGGGGGCTGTCGAGCAGTACTTC
>TRBJ2-1|.|TRBD2|TRBV9
CASSVVISGGATTDEQFF
TGTGCCAGCAGCGTAGTGATTAGCGGGGGGGCCACTACTGATGAGCAGTTCTTC
>TRBJ2-6|.|TRBD1|TRBV29-1
CSVEEDGTAGANVLTF
TGCAGCGTTGAAGAGGACGGGACAGCTGGGGCCAACGTCCTGACTTTC
>TRBJ2-2|.|TRBD1|TRBV5-1
CASSPPGQGNTGELFF
TGCGCCAGCAGCCCTCCGGGACAGGGGAACACCGGGGAGCTGTTTTTT
>TRBJ1-2|.|.|TRBV6-5
CASSPQDIYGYTF
TGTGCCAGCAGTCCTCAGGACATCTATGGCTACACCTTC
>TRBJ1-4|.|.|TRBV5-1
CASSPLSSGKLFF
TGCGCCAGCAGCCCGCTGTCTTCCGGAAAACTGTTTTTT
>TRBJ1-1|few|TRBD1|TRBV6-1
CASSSRGPQNTEAFF
TGTGCCAGCAGTTCCAGGGGGCCTCAGAACACTGAAGCTTTCTTT
>TRBJ2-5|.|TRBD2|TRBV11-2
CASTIQSSGRIETQYF
TGTGCCAGCACGATCCAATCGAGCGGGAGGATTGAGACCCAGTACTTC
>TRBJ1-4|few|TRBD1|TRBV7-9
CASSLTDRGREKLFF
TGTGCCAGCAGCCTAACGGACAGGGGGCGTGAAAAACTGTTTTTT
>TRBJ2-7|.|.|TRBV27
CASSSKPPDRAYEQYF
TGTGCCAGCAGTTCCAAACCTCCCGACAGAGCCTACGAGCAGTACTTC
>TRBJ2-7|once|.|TRBV5-1
CASSLGVTLSYEQYF
TGCGCCAGCAGCTTGGGGGTGACATTGTCCTACGAGCAGTACTTC
>TRBJ1-2|.|.|TRBV6-5
CASSADRYGYTF
TGTGCCAGCAGTGCCGACAGATATGGCTACACCTTC
>TRBJ1-1|few|.|TRBV2
CASAGRANTEAFF
TGTGCCTCAGCGGGCAGGGCGAACACTGAAGCTTTCTTT
>TRBJ2-7|.|TRBD2|TRBV5-1
CASSPLAGVQHYEQYF
TGCGCCAGCAGCCCGCTAGCGGGAGTCCAACACTACGAGCAGTACTTC
>TRBJ2-3|.|.|TRBV7-2
CASTIQGTRNTDTQYF
TGTGCCAGCACCATTCAAGGGACTCGCAACACAGATACGCAGTATTTT
>TRBJ2-1|.|TRBD1|TRBV5-8
CASSLGQGVYNEQFF
TGTGCCAGCAGCTTGGGGCAGGGGGTTTACAATGAGCAGTTCTTC
>TRBJ1-1|.|TRBD1|TRBV10-2
CASRDRGRPGTEAFF
TGCGCCAGCAGGGACAGGGGACGACCGGGCACTGAAGCTTTCTTT
>TRBJ1-5|.|.|TRBV4-1
CASSQALTRGSNQPQHF
TGCGCCAGCAGCCAAGCTTTGACTAGGGGCAGCAATCAGCCCCAGCATTTT
>TRBJ2-7|.|.|TRBV5-1
CASSQRLTVRTYEQYF
TGCGCCAGCAGTCAACGGCTAACAGTTAGGACCTACGAGCAGTACTTC